This T cell receptor (beta chain) was identified in a study of beta chain features in type 1 diabetes (dated by TCRdb to between 2017 and 2018). Concerning the study at large: Patients and healthy donors did not differ in mean age, gender distribution, total cell number or subset yield. Naive and central memory subsets were obtained from all 30 or so donors, but regulatory and stem cell-like memory subsets were isolated from only 8 patients and 8 healthy donors. In the study, recently diagnosed type 1 diabetes patients and matched healthy donors were compared on the TCRB repertoires of their sorted circulating CD4+ T cell subsets. Across all samples, 107,917,701 sorted cells were examined, and cell number per subset correlated strongly with RNA yield. The full study reports these points: The naive, central memory and regulatory TCRB repertoires appeared to resemble one another more closely among patients than among healthy donors. Shorter templates might be favored by PCR, yet because patient and control samples were amplified and corrected together, any such skew would affect both groups equally. Because cDNA rather than genomic DNA was sequenced, highly expressing activated cells could have been over-represented, although no difference in activation and CD3 levels was found between groups. Patients with type 1 diabetes made fewer insertions and deleted more nucleotides at VDJ recombination sites, implying thymic rearrangement abnormalities. Because the HLA sub-analyses included only small numbers of individuals, any influence of HLA type on TCRB rearrangement was left unresolved. A moderate but significant shortening of TCRB CDR3 length was observed in type 1 diabetes patients in all four CD4+ subsets.

The entire amount of isolated RNA was reverse transcribed using the High Capacity cDNA Reverse Transcription Kit, so the sequenced TCRB transcripts were expressed ones. Deep immunoSEQ sequencing was performed on naive, central memory and regulatory T cell samples, with an average of roughly 3.5 million total reads per sample. Sorted cells were lysed in RLT buffer and RNA was extracted with DNase-treated RNeasy Micro or Mini kits, depending on cell number. To prevent cross-contamination, every cell subset was processed on its own, while patient and healthy donor samples were processed together. Using the immunoSEQ multiplex PCR, TCRB sequences were amplified from cDNA into 87-bp fragments spanning the CDR3 region. The amplicons were sequenced using the Illumina HiSeq platform. In the source study's methods: Synthetic template baselines were used to correct PCR bias computationally, reads within Hamming distance 2 were collapsed together, and singletons that could not be merged were discarded. By aligning reads against IMGT, V, D and J genes, CDR3 length, and insertions or deletions at six rearrangement sites were assigned. Within each subset, clonotype counts were normalized to sorted cell number, after which true diversity and Gini coefficients were computed with the tcR R package. The overlap coefficient, calculated on TCRB nucleotide sequences, was used to quantify repertoire sharing. Out-of-frame TCRB sequences from naive cells were analyzed to stand in for the pre-selection repertoire. As stored in TCRdb, this immuneACCESS dataset retains in-frame rearrangements with V and J assigned. A fraction of the clones does not appear; measured against another copy, unresolved V genes explain less than half of the discrepancy, and the remainder lacks a known reason. The V and J calls and clone size come from that table; D and trimming were worked out from the DNA. The sample yields roughly 370,000 clones; approximately 15% were counted once. Clones ranked in the top ten supply approximately 0.035% of the sample.

The sample holds a few counts of this clone. No antigen is known for it. Base qualities are not at hand, and no much larger clone is one base apart. The germline V gene (reference sequence) sets CDR1 to GTSNPN and CDR2 to SVGIG. From cysteine to phenylalanine, the CDR3 is 14 amino acids long. Solely the CDR3 DNA is kept, with 42 bases framed from the first base. V lost 0 bases and J lost 2 bases; the stretch between them is 9 bases long. From each donor, a single peripheral blood sample of around 120 mL on average was drawn into heparinised tubes. Naive, central memory, regulatory and stem cell-like memory CD4+ T cells were sorted on a BD FACSAria II using a panel including CD45RO, CCR7, CD25, CD127, CD95 and CD27. Purity was above 98% for every sorted population. Right away, PBMCs were isolated by Lymphoprep density gradient centrifugation and were stained directly, with no culture step. Samples were stained and sorted in pairs, with one healthy donor and one patient per experiment, so that batch effects were minimized.

Sequencing was carried out using naive CD4+ T cells from blood. The cell subset or site label, as the study defines it: true naive CD4+ T cells. The rearrangement combines TRBV30 with TRBJ2-3, with the D gene uncertain. The receptor was isolated from a man aged 30 to 45 in good health. The CDR3 region has the sequence CAWSVRFYTDTQYF. The nucleotide sequence reads as follows: TGTGCCTGGAGTGTAAGGTTCTACACAGATACGCAGTATTTT.